This T cell receptor beta chain was identified in a study of blood T cells in healthy people across ages (dated by TCRdb to between 2014 and 2016). With respect to the entire study: In model experiments, template switching captured about one uniquely barcoded TCR beta cDNA molecule for every two T cells. To avoid experimental bias, donors of different ages were randomly spread across the sequencing lanes. To track age-related changes in TCR beta repertoire diversity, the study relied on deep sequencing normalized with unique cDNA molecular identifiers. Using the same blood draw, the study looked at two additional independent replicas of 1 million unique cDNA reads for two donors, one aged 18 to 29 and the other aged 80 or older. Four age groups were formed from the donors: young (average roughly 16 years), middle-aged (approximately 41), aged (roughly 56) and long-lived (82). Paper-wide results and their limitations: There was a strong correlation between observed TCR beta diversity and the percentage of naive T cells measured by flow cytometry. Donor CMV infection status was unknown, potentially confounding age-related changes in expanded clonotypes. Because profiling used bulk unsorted PBMCs, naive and antigen-experienced compartments could not be compared conclusively. Observed TCR beta diversity per million T cells fell roughly linearly with age, and a significant reduction was already apparent by age approximately 41. Estimates of total diversity from one million sequenced T cells were regarded as lower bounds and underestimates. Compared with the aged group, the long-lived group had more naive CD4+ T cells, fewer expanded clones and increased TCR diversity, a pattern suggesting age selection.

This clonotype was detected a few times. Its antigen remains undetermined. No qualities accompany the bases; no much larger clone lies one base away. Libraries were made using 5' RACE. The sample was run on an Illumina HiSeq 2500. The second PCR ran for about 7 to 11 cycles and used a J-beta primer mix along with a sample-barcoded 5' primer. A template-switch 5' adaptor carrying 12 random nucleotides introduced a unique molecular identifier onto each TCR beta cDNA molecule. Each sample yielded at least 2.5 million CDR3-containing paired-end reads. First-strand cDNA synthesis was performed from all RNA using the Mint cDNA synthesis kit, with priming by a TRBC-specific oligonucleotide. All cDNA was treated with uracil-DNA glycosylase and then went through a first 18-cycle PCR with the universal primers M1SS and BC2_uni_R. As for how the authors treated the data: For normalization, 1 million high-quality reads, each with a distinct molecular identifier, were randomly selected from each sample. Instead of being binned into consensus sequences, reads with shared molecular identifiers were discarded. CDR3 identification, clonotype clustering and error correction used MiTCR with a Q25 quality threshold and the strictest error-elimination algorithm. A nonparametric unseen species model with Euler transformation was used to estimate a lower bound on total TCR beta diversity. TCRdb trimmed public reads at Q25 via fastp, called clones via MiXCR and kept in-frame beta chains. Each CDR3 protein gets just one entry, which takes the most common genes and DNA from the rows behind it. The V and J calls and clone size come from TCRdb's table, not from the authors' own analysis. In all, the sample holds 650,000 to 700,000 distinct CDR3 sequences, and roughly 32% of those were seen once. Just over 15% of the sample is held by the ten biggest clonotypes.

From V the trimming removes 2 bases and from J it removes 5 bases, while the gene matches leave 6 bases of the junction unaccounted for. The CDR3 goes from the cysteine to the phenylalanine over 14 residues. Only the CDR3 portion is preserved as DNA: 42 bases, with reading frame beginning at the first base. Via the germline V gene, CDR1 is SQVTM and CDR2 ANQGSEA. Donors were 40 or so systemically healthy Caucasian individuals from Russia aged roughly 6 to 90 years. Approximately 11 milliliters of peripheral blood were drawn from each donor into EDTA-treated Vacutainer tubes. Ficoll-Paque density-gradient centrifugation was used to isolate PBMCs, with at least 6.5 million obtained per sample. Trizol reagent was used to extract total RNA from PBMCs, with at least 5.5 micrograms per sample. The percentages of naive CD45RAhigh/CD27high T cells were determined by flow cytometry on a PBMC aliquot from every donor.

The source of this sequence is an elderly woman in good health. Donor details come from another sample of the same person, matched by shared clones. The sequenced sample consisted of blood. In this chain, TRBV29-1 is recombined with TRBJ2-3, with TRBD1 matching 8 junction bases. The CDR3 region reads CSVELTGVVDTQYF. The sequenced DNA is TGCAGCGTTGAACTGACAGGGGTTGTAGATACGCAGTATTTT.